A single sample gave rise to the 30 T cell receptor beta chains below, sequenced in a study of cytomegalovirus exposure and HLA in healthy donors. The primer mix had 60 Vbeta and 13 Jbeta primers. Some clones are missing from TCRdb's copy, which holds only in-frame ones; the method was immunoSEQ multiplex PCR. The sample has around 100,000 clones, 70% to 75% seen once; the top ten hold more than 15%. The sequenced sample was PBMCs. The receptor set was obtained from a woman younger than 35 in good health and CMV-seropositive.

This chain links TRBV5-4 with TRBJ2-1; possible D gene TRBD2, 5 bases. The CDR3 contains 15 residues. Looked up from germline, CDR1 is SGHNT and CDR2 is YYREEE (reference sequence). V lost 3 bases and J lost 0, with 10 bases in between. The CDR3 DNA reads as TGTGCCAGCAGCTCCCCCCGGGACTCCTACAATGAGCAGTTCTTC. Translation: CASSSPRDSYNEQFF.

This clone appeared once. CDR3 sequence: CASRTGGSYEQYF. Here the CDR3 DNA reads TGTGCCAGCAGGACAGGGGGGTCCTACGAGCAGTACTTC. V is TRBV28 and J is TRBJ2-7; 9 nucleotides line up with TRBD1. In germline, CDR1 is MDHEN, CDR2 SYDVKM. After removal of 6 bases from V and 1 base from J, the junction contained 1 base not matched to a gene. The CDR3 runs to 13 residues. The full variable domain, its missing parts supplied by reference TRBV28 and TRBJ2-7, is DVKVTQSSRYLVKRTGEKVFLECVQDMDHENMFWYRQDPGLGLRLIYFSYDVKMKEKGDIPEGYSVSREKKERFSLILESASTNQTSMYLCASRTGGSYEQYFGPGTRLTVT.

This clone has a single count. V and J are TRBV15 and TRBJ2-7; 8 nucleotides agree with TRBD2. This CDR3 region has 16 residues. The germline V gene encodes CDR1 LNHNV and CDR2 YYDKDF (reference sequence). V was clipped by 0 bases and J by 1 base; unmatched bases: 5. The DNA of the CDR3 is TGTGCCACCAGCAGAGATCTGAGCGGGAGTTCCTACGAGCAGTACTTC. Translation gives CATSRDLSGSSYEQYF.

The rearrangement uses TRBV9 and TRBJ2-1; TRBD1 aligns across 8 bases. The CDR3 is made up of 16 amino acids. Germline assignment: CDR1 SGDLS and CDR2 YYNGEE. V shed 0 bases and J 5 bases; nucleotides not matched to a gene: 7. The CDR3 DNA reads TGTGCCAGCAGCGTAGCTGGCACAGGGGGACACAATGAGCAGTTCTTC. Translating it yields CASSVAGTGGHNEQFF.

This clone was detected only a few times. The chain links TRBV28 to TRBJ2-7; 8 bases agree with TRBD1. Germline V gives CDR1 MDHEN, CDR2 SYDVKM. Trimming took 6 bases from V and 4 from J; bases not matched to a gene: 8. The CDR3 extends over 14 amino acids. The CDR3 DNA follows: TGTGCCAGCAGCACAGGGGGTGTGAGTTACGAGCAGTACTTC. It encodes CASSTGGVSYEQYF.

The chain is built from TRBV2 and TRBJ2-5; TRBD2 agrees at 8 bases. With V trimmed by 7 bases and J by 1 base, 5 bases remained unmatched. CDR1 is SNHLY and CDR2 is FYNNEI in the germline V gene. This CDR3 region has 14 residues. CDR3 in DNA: TGTGCCAGCACCGAGCGGGGGCTCCAAGAGACCCAGTACTTC. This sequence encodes CASTERGLQETQYF. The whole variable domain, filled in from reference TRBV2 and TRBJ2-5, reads EPEVTQTPSHQVTQMGQEVILRCVPISNHLYFYWYRQILGQKVEFLVSFYNNEISEKSEIFDDQFSVERPDGSNFTLKIRSTKLEDSAMYFCASTERGLQETQYFGPGTRLLVL.

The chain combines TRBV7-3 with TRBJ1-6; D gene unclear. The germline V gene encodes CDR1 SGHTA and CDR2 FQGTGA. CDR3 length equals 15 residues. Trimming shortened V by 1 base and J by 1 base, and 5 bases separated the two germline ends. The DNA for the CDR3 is TGTGCCAGCAGCTTAAATCCATCCTATAATTCACCCCTCCACTTT. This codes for CASSLNPSYNSPLHF. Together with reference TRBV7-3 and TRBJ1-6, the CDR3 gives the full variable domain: GAGVSQTPSNKVTEKGKYVELRCDPISGHTALYWYRQSLGQGPEFLIYFQGTGAADDSGLPNDRFFAVRPEGSVSTLKIQRTERGDSAVYLCASSLNPSYNSPLHFGNGTRLTVT.

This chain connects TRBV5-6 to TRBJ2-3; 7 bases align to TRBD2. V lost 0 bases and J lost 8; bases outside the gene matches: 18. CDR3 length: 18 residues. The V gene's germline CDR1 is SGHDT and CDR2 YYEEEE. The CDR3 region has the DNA TGTGCCAGCAGCTTGGGTTTTCGGGGGGTCCATATGAAGGGTACGCAGTATTTT. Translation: CASSLGFRGVHMKGTQYF.

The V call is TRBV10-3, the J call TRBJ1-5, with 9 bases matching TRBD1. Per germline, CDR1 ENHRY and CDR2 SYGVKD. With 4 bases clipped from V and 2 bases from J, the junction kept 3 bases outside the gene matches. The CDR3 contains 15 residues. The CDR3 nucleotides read TGTGCCATCAGTGCGGGACAGGGCGGCAATCAGCCCCAGCATTTT. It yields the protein CAISAGQGGNQPQHF.

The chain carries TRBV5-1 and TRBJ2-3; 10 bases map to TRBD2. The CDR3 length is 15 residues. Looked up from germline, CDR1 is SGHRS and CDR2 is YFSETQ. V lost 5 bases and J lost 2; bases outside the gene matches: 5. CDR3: CASSFTSGVTDTQYF. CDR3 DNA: TGCGCCAGCAGTTTCACTAGCGGGGTCACAGATACGCAGTATTTT. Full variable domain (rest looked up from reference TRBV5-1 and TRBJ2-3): KAGVTQTPRYLIKTRGQQVTLSCSPISGHRSVSWYQQTPGQGLQFLFEYFSETQRNKGNFPGRFSGRQFSNSRSEMNVSTLELGDSALYLCASSFTSGVTDTQYFGPGTRLTVL.

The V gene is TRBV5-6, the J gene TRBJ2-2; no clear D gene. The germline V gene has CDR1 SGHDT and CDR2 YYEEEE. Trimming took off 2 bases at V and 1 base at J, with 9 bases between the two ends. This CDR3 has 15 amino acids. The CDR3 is CASSFVGQNTGELFF. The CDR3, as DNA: TGTGCCAGCAGCTTTGTTGGGCAGAACACCGGGGAGCTGTTTTTT.

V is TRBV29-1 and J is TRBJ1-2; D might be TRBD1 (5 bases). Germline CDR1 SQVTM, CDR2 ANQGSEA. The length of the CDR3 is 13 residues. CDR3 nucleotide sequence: TGCAGTGGTGATGACAGCTCCCTTAATGGCTACACCTTC. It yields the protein CSGDDSSLNGYTF.

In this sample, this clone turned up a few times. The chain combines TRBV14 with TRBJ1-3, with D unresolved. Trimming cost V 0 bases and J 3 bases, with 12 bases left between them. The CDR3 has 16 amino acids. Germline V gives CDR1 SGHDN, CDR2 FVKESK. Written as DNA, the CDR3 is TGTGCCAGCAGCCAAGATCGGCAGGCCGATGGAAACACCATATATTTT. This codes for CASSQDRQADGNTIYF.

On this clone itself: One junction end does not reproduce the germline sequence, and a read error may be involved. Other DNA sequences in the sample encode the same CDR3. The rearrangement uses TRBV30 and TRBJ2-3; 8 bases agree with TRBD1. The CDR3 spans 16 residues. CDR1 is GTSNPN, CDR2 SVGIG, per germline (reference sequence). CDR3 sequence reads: CAWKSYRTGMRDTQYF. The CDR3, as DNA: TGTGCCTGGAAATCGTACCGGACAGGGATGAGGGATACGCAGTATTTC.

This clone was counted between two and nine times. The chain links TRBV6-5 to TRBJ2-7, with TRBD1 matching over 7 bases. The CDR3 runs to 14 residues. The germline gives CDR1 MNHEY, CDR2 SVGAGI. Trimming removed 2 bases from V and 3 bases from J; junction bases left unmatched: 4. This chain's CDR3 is CASSYGTDVYEQYF. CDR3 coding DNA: TGTGCCAGCAGTTACGGGACAGATGTCTACGAGCAGTACTTC.

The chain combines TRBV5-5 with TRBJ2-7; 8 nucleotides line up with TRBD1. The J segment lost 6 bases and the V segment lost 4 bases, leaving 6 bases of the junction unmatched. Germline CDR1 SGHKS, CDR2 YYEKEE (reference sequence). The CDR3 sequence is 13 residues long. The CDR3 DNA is TGTGCCAGCAGCCCGGACAGGGCGGCCGAGCAGTACTTC. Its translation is CASSPDRAAEQYF.

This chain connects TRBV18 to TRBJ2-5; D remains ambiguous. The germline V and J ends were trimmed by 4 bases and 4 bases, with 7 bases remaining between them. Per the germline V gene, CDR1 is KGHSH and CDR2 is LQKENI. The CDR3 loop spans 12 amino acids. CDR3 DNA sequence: TGTGCCAGCTCACTTCTAGGAGAGACCCAGTACTTC. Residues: CASSLLGETQYF.

CDR3 nucleotide sequence: TGCGCCTCAAAGTGGACAGACGATAATTCACCCCTCCACTTT. It encodes CASKWTDDNSPLHF. The chain carries TRBV5-1 and TRBJ1-6; tentative D call: TRBD1 (6 bases). This CDR3 contains 14 residues. In germline, CDR1 is SGHRS, CDR2 YFSETQ. The ends were cut back, 10 bases at V and 5 bases at J, with 16 bases in the middle.

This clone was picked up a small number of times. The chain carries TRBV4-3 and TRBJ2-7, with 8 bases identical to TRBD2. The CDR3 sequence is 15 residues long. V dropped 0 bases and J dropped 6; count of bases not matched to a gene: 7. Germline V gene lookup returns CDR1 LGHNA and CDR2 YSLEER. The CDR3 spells CASSQDWVAGGEQYF. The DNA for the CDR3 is TGCGCCAGCAGCCAAGACTGGGTGGCGGGGGGCGAGCAGTACTTC.

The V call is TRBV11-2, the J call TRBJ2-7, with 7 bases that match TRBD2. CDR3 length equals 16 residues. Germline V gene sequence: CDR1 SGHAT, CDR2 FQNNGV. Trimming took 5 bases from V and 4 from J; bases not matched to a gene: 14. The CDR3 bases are TGTGCCAGCAGCCCCCGGGTGGGGGAGGGCAGATACGAGCAGTACTTC. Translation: CASSPRVGEGRYEQYF.

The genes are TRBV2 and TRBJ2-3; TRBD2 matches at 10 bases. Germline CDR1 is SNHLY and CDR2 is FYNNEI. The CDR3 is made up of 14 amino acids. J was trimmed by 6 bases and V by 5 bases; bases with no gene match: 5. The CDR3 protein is CASSQLAGADTQYF. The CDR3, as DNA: TGTGCCAGCAGTCAGCTAGCGGGGGCGGATACGCAGTATTTT.

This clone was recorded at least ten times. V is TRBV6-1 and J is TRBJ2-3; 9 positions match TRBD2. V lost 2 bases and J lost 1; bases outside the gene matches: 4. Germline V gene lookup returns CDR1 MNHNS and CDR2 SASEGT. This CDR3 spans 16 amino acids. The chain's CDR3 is CASSEISGSGTDTQYF. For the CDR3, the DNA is TGTGCCAGCAGTGAAATTAGCGGGAGTGGCACAGATACGCAGTATTTT.

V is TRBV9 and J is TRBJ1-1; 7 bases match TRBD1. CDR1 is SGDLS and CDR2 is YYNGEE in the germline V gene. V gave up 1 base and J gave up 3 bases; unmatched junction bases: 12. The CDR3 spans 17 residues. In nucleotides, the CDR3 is TGTGCCAGCAGCGTACAACTGTATGGGGACAGCTACACTGAAGCTTTCTTT. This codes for CASSVQLYGDSYTEAFF. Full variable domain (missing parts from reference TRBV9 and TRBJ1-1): DSGVTQTPKHLITATGQRVTLRCSPRSGDLSVYWYQQSLDQGLQFLIQYYNGEERAKGNILERFSAQQFPDLHSELNLSSLELGDSALYFCASSVQLYGDSYTEAFFGQGTRLTVV.

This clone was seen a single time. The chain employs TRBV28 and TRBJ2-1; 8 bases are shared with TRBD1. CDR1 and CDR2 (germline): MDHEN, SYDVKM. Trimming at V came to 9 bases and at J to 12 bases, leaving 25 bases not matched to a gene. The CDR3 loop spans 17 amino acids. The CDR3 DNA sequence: TGTGCCAGGAGCCCTTATGCCTCGGGACAGGTACGTGGCGGGCAGTTCTTC. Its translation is CARSPYASGQVRGGQFF.

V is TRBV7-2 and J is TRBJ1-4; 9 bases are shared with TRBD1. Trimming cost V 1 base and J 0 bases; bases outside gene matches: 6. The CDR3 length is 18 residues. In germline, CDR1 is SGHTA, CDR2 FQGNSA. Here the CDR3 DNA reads TGTGCCAGCAGCTTAGGACAGGGGGGTGGCGCAACTAATGAAAAACTGTTTTTT. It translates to CASSLGQGGGATNEKLFF.

In nucleotides, the CDR3 is TGTGCCAGCAGCGTATTTAGCGGGAGATCCTACGAGCAGTACTTC. Protein sequence: CASSVFSGRSYEQYF. The rearrangement uses TRBV7-2 and TRBJ2-7; TRBD2 agrees at 9 bases. V was clipped by 5 bases and J by 1 base; unmatched bases: 6. Germline-derived CDR1 and CDR2 are SGHTA and FQGNSA. This CDR3 spans 15 amino acids.

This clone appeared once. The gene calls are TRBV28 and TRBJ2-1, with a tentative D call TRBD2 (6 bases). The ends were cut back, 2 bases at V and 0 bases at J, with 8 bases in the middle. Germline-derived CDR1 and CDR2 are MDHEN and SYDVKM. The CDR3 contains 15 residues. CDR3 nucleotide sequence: TGTGCCAGCAGTTTAGCCGGGAGCTCCTACAATGAGCAGTTCTTC. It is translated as CASSLAGSSYNEQFF.

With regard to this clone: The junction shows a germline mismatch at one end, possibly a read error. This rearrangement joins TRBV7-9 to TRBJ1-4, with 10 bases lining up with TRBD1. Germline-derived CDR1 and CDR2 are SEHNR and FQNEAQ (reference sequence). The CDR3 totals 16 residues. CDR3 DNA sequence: TGTTCCAGCAGCATAGGGGACAGGGGCGTGGGTGAAAAACTGTTTTTT. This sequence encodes CSSSIGDRGVGEKLFF.

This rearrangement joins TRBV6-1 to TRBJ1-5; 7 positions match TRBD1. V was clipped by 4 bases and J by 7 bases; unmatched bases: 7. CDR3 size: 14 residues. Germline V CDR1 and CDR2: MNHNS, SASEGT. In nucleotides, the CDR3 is TGTGCCAGCAGTGCATACAGGGGCGGGCAGCCCCAGCATTTT. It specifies CASSAYRGGQPQHF.

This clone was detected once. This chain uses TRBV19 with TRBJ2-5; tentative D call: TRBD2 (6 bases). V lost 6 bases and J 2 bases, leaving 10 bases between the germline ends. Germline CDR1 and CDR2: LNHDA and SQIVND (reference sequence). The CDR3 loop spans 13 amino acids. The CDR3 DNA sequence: TGTGCCAGTAGCCGGGAGCGACAAGAGACCCAGTACTTC. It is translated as CASSRERQETQYF.